This T cell receptor beta chain originates from a study of cytomegalovirus exposure and HLA in healthy donors. Notes on the study in general: Available immune exposure information was restricted to CMV serostatus only. In a later analysis, V- and J-gene trimming of beta chains associated with a DCLRE1C missense variant, replicated independently.

In the PCR, 60 Vbeta and 13 Jbeta primers were used. Method: immunoSEQ multiplex PCR; TCRdb's copy keeps in-frame clones and lacks some. Among about 130,000 clones listed, just over 70% were seen once. CDR1 is SQVTM, CDR2 ANQGSEA, per germline. V was clipped by 2 bases and J by 6 bases; unmatched bases: 4. The CDR3 is 13 residues long. Notes on this clone: Its antigen is undetermined.

What was sequenced was PBMCs. The chain employs TRBV29-1 and TRBJ2-1; 7 nucleotides line up with TRBD1. This clonotype was sampled from a woman aged 55-70 years in good health and CMV-seropositive. CDR3 coding DNA: TGCAGCGTTGAACCCGACAGGGTCAATGAGCAGTTCTTC. Its protein is CSVEPDRVNEQFF.